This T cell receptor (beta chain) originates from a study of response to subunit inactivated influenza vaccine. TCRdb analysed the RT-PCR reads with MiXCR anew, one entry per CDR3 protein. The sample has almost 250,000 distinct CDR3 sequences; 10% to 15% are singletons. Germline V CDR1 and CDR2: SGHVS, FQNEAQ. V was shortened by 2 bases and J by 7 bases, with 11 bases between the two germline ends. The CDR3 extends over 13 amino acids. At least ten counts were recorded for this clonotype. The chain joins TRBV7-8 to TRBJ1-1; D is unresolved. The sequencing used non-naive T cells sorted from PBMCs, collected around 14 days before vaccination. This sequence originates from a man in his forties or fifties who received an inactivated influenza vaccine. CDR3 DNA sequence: TGTGCCAGCAGCTTACCGGGCCCAATTGAAGCTTTCTTT. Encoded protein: CASSLPGPIEAFF.